The 16 T cell receptor beta chains below come from one sample, sequenced in a study of blood T cell repertoires in COVID-19. Method: immunoSEQ multiplex PCR; TCRdb's copy keeps in-frame clones and lacks some. The sample consists of hundreds of thousands of clones, 88% of them appearing once. What was sequenced was peripheral blood. The source of these receptors is a woman between 50 and 59 years old with COVID-19, enrolled during active disease.

This rearrangement joins TRBV11-2 to TRBJ1-2; 7 bases map to TRBD1. The CDR3 is 13 amino acids. V trimming: 0 bases; J trimming: 8 bases; junction bases outside the gene matches: 3. Germline V gene sequence: CDR1 SGHAT, CDR2 FQNNGV. Here the CDR3 reads CASSLEGGAGYTF. The CDR3 nucleotides are TGTGCCAGCAGCTTAGAAGGGGGCGCAGGCTACACCTTC.

This chain links TRBV6-1 with TRBJ1-4, with D possibly being TRBD1 (5 bases). CDR3 length: 15 residues. Germline-derived CDR1 and CDR2 are MNHNS and SASEGT. V was trimmed by 3 bases and J by 2 bases, leaving 10 bases between them. CDR3: CASSDGAATNEKLFF. The CDR3 DNA sequence: TGTGCCAGCAGTGATGGGGCGGCCACTAATGAAAAACTGTTTTTT.

The chain carries TRBV19 and TRBJ2-3; 10 positions match TRBD2. V gave up 6 bases and J gave up 2 bases; unmatched junction bases: 8. CDR3 length: 16 amino acids. Germline V lookup: CDR1 LNHDA, CDR2 SQIVND (reference sequence). CDR3 sequence: CASRRLAGDLTDTQYF. CDR3 sequence (DNA): TGTGCCAGTAGGAGGCTAGCGGGGGACCTCACAGATACGCAGTATTTT.

The gene calls are TRBV21-1 and TRBJ1-1; TRBD1, the table's D call, was not compared with the DNA. TRBV21-1 is annotated as a pseudogene. The CDR3 consists of 15 residues. This chain's CDR3 is CASSKIGHLNTEAFF. For the CDR3, the DNA is TGTGCCAGCAGCAAAATAGGACATTTGAACACTGAAGCTTTCTTT.

The chain uses TRBV5-1 and TRBJ1-4; D is uncertain. CDR3 length: 16 amino acids. Germline CDR1 is SGHRS and CDR2 is YFSETQ. The germline V and J ends were trimmed by 0 bases and 5 bases, with 14 bases remaining between them. This chain's CDR3 is CASSLGRAGGNEKLFF. The CDR3 DNA reads TGCGCCAGCAGCTTGGGCCGGGCGGGAGGGAATGAAAAACTGTTTTTT.

V gene TRBV11-2 combines with J gene TRBJ2-1, with a weak D call TRBD2 (5 bases). CDR3 length equals 12 residues. CDR1 and CDR2 from the germline V gene are SGHAT and FQNNGV. V lost 8 bases to trimming and J lost 6 bases, with 11 bases between them. The CDR3, as DNA: TGTGCCAGCTCGGGGTTCTCCAATGAGCAGTTCTTC. Amino acids: CASSGFSNEQFF.

CDR3 region: CAWSAGKTQYF. The CDR3 DNA is TGTGCCTGGAGCGCGGGGAAGACCCAGTACTTC. V is TRBV30 and J is TRBJ2-5, with a weak D call TRBD2 (6 bases). The V gene's germline CDR1 is GTSNPN and CDR2 SVGIG (reference sequence). Trimming took 3 bases from V and 6 from J, leaving 8 bases between them. The CDR3 has 11 amino acids.

This clone was detected only once. The V call is TRBV19, the J call TRBJ1-3; TRBD1 aligns across 7 bases. The CDR3 has 14 residues. Trimming at V came to 6 bases and at J to 0 bases, leaving 2 bases not matched to a gene. CDR1 and CDR2 from the germline V gene are LNHDA and SQIVND (reference sequence). CDR3 in amino acids: CASRGQISGNTIYF. The CDR3 region has the DNA TGTGCCAGTAGGGGACAGATCTCTGGAAACACCATATATTTT.

Turning to this clone: Germline is not matched at one junction end, which may reflect a read error. The chain uses TRBV5-1 and TRBJ2-3; TRBD2 matches at 11 bases. Germline V gene lookup returns CDR1 SGHRS and CDR2 YFSETQ. This CDR3 comprises 13 residues. This CDR3 is CASSLGPSGGLDF. CDR3 coding DNA: TGCGCCAGCAGCTTGGGGCCTAGCGGGGGGTTAGACTTT.

The gene calls are TRBV5-1 and TRBJ2-7; TRBD2 might be the D (5 bases). The CDR3 totals 13 residues. CDR1 SGHRS and CDR2 YFSETQ come from the germline V gene. Trimming pared 1 base from V and 4 bases from J, leaving 9 bases between. CDR3 DNA: TGCGCCAGCAGCTTGACTAGTAGTTACGAGCAGTACTTC. Translating it yields CASSLTSSYEQYF. The full variable domain, with the rest looked up from reference TRBV5-1 and TRBJ2-7, is KAGVTQTPRYLIKTRGQQVTLSCSPISGHRSVSWYQQTPGQGLQFLFEYFSETQRNKGNFPGRFSGRQFSNSRSEMNVSTLELGDSALYLCASSLTSSYEQYFGPGTRLTVT.

The V and J genes are TRBV25-1 and TRBJ1-5; no reliable D call. Trimming took off 2 bases at V and 7 bases at J, with 6 bases between the two ends. The germline V gene has CDR1 MGHDK and CDR2 SYGVNS. There are 12 residues in the CDR3. The CDR3 loop is CASSEGGQPQHF. The CDR3 coding sequence is TGTGCCAGCAGTGAAGGAGGGCAGCCCCAGCATTTT.

J is TRBJ1-1 and V is TRBV2; D call uncertain. The germline V and J ends were trimmed by 4 bases and 1 base, with 10 bases remaining between them. Germline CDR1 is SNHLY and CDR2 is FYNNEI. There are 14 residues in the CDR3. DNA of the CDR3: TGTGCCAGCAGTGTGATCCGACAGAACACTGAAGCTTTCTTT. Its protein is CASSVIRQNTEAFF.

This chain connects TRBV10-3 to TRBJ2-5; D not certain. The CDR3 contains 12 residues. Per the germline V gene, CDR1 is ENHRY and CDR2 is SYGVKD. V was trimmed by 3 bases and J by 4 bases, leaving 6 bases between them. Written as DNA, the CDR3 is TGTGCCATCAGTGAATCCAGAGAGACCCAGTACTTC. Its translation: CAISESRETQYF.

V usage is TRBV19 and J usage is TRBJ2-6, with D possibly matching TRBD2 (5 bases). Between the trimmed V and J ends, which lost 2 bases and 4 bases, there was a span of 12 bases. The germline CDR1 and CDR2 sequences are LNHDA and SQIVND (reference sequence). The CDR3 loop spans 16 amino acids. The CDR3 spells CASSILRAAGANVLTF. The CDR3 region has the DNA TGTGCCAGTAGTATATTGCGGGCCGCGGGGGCCAACGTCCTGACTTTC. The whole variable domain, remainder taken from reference TRBV19 and TRBJ2-6, is DGGITQSPKYLFRKEGQNVTLSCEQNLNHDAMYWYRQDPGQGLRLIYYSQIVNDFQKGDIAEGYSVSREKKESFPLTVTSAQKNPTAFYLCASSILRAAGANVLTFGAGSRLTVL.

The chain combines TRBV5-4 with TRBJ1-1; D is perhaps TRBD1 (5 bases). V was pared by 1 base and J by 5 bases, with 15 bases between. CDR3 length: 15 amino acids. CDR1 SGHNT and CDR2 YYREEE come from the germline V gene (reference sequence). Here the CDR3 DNA reads TGTGCCAGCAGCTTGCTGACCGGGGGGTTAACTGAAGCTTTCTTT. Amino acid sequence: CASSLLTGGLTEAFF.

The chain combines TRBV10-3 with TRBJ2-2, with D hard to call. The CDR3 loop spans 14 amino acids. V gave up 10 bases and J gave up 7 bases, with 19 bases separating them. In germline, CDR1 is ENHRY, CDR2 SYGVKD. Written as DNA, the CDR3 is TGTGCCACCAAAAATTACGAATCGGGCGGGGAGCTGTTTTTT. Translated, it gives CATKNYESGGELFF.